The TCR beta chain described here comes from a study of shared clonotypes between healthy human individuals. As for this clone: The antigen remains unidentified.

Study findings and constraints: Researchers sampled blood only, noting tissue repertoires likely differ. A small donor pool kept down the genetic and exposure-history diversity that was represented.

Across several immunoSEQ plates, the genomic DNA of each subset was split evenly. Profiled with immunoSEQ multiplex PCR; TCRdb holds only in-frame clones, not every one. Of over a million clones in the sample, approximately 97% are singletons; the top ten hold approximately 1.1%. Germline values: CDR1 SNHLY, CDR2 FYNNEI. The CDR3 consists of 13 residues. The junction had 4 bases not matched to a gene; V was cut back by 6 bases and J by 7 bases. The source is a man younger than 45 in good health. The J gene is TRBJ1-2, the V gene TRBV2, with 11 positions matching TRBD1. The specimen was naive CD4+ T cells sorted from blood. Indicated subset: CD45RA+ positively selected. Here the CDR3 DNA reads TGTGCCAGCAGCGTCGGGACAGGGGGTGGCTACACCTTC. Its translation: CASSVGTGGGYTF. Full variable domain (rest looked up from reference TRBV2 and TRBJ1-2): EPEVTQTPSHQVTQMGQEVILRCVPISNHLYFYWYRQILGQKVEFLVSFYNNEISEKSEIFDDQFSVERPDGSNFTLKIRSTKLEDSAMYFCASSVGTGGGYTFGSGTRLTVV.